The 28 T cell receptor beta chains listed next were all sequenced from one sample in a study of T cells after yellow fever vaccination. TCRdb reprocessed the 5' RACE reads via MiXCR and lists one record per CDR3 protein. Found here are roughly 330,000 distinct CDR3 sequences, around 7% of them singletons; the top ten hold roughly a sixth. The sequences come from PBMCs, collected roughly seven weeks after the first yellow fever vaccination. Every receptor here comes from a man aged 18 to 30 who received the YFV17D yellow fever vaccine.

This clonotype has just a few counts. V is TRBV20-1 and J is TRBJ1-2, with 10 bases that match TRBD1. This CDR3 has 16 amino acids. The germline V gene encodes CDR1 DFQATT and CDR2 SNEGSKA (reference sequence). Trimming removed 6 bases from V and 6 bases from J; junction bases left unmatched: 16. CDR3 in DNA: TGCAGTGCGAATGACAGGGGGCGCGGAGGGGTTGATGGCTACACCTTC. Residues: CSANDRGRGGVDGYTF.

This clonotype was counted a few times. V and J are TRBV7-8 and TRBJ2-5; 9 nucleotides match TRBD2. The CDR3 runs to 16 residues. The ends lost 1 base at V and 7 bases at J; junction bases unmatched: 10. The germline V gene has CDR1 SGHVS and CDR2 FQNEAQ. The CDR3 nucleotides are TGTGCCAGCAGCTTAGACCGTAGCGGGGGCCCTTTGACCCAGTACTTC. Translating it yields CASSLDRSGGPLTQYF.

This clonotype was seen repeatedly, ten times or more. The rearrangement joins TRBV4-2 to TRBJ1-5; D call uncertain. Germline lookup yields CDR1 LGHNA and CDR2 YNFKEQ. Trimming removed 1 base from V and 7 bases from J, with 8 bases in between. This CDR3 is built from 13 residues. This CDR3 reads CASSQGGNQPQHF. The CDR3 bases are TGTGCCAGCAGCCAAGGGGGTAACCAGCCCCAGCATTTT.

The chain carries TRBV6-5 and TRBJ2-3; D is ambiguous. V was shortened by 2 bases and J by 1 base, with 10 bases between the two germline ends. CDR1 is MNHEY and CDR2 is SVGAGI in the germline V gene. The CDR3 loop spans 15 amino acids. The CDR3 loop is CASSYLGLGTDTQYF. The DNA of the CDR3 is TGTGCCAGCAGTTACCTTGGTTTGGGCACAGATACGCAGTATTTT.

This chain uses TRBV7-3 with TRBJ2-3; TRBD2 is a possible D gene (5 bases). Germline V gene sequence: CDR1 SGHTA, CDR2 FQGTGA. With 5 bases removed from V and 4 bases from J, the gap between germline ends came to 13 bases. This CDR3 is built from 14 residues. CDR3 DNA sequence: TGTGCCAGCAGCCCCTTGCCTAGCTCAGATACGCAGTATTTT. Translation: CASSPLPSSDTQYF.

This clonotype was observed at least ten times. V is TRBV3-1 and J is TRBJ2-5; D gene unclear. The V gene lost 5 bases and the J gene lost 5 bases, with 18 bases spanning the gap. CDR1 LGHDT and CDR2 YNNKEL come from the germline V gene (reference sequence). The CDR3 is 15 residues long. CDR3: CASSNHQGVAETQYF. The CDR3 nucleotides read TGTGCCAGCAGCAACCATCAAGGTGTGGCCGAGACCCAGTACTTC.

The rearrangement joins TRBV2 to TRBJ2-1; D may correspond to TRBD1 or TRBD2 (5 bases each). CDR1 SNHLY and CDR2 FYNNEI come from the germline V gene. The CDR3 is 18 amino acids. CDR3 sequence: CTFSLTLGGQGSYNEQFF. The CDR3 DNA sequence: TGTACCTTCAGTTTAACCCTCGGCGGGCAGGGCTCCTACAATGAGCAGTTCTTC.

The sample holds a few counts of this clonotype. The V call is TRBV12-3 or TRBV12-4, the J call TRBJ2-4, with 7 bases that match TRBD1. This CDR3 has 14 residues. J gave up 6 bases and V 6 bases, and 8 bases lay outside the gene matches. CDR3: CASSRDSYINIQYF. For the CDR3, the DNA is TGTGCCAGCAGCCGGGACAGCTACATAAACATTCAGTACTTC.

The table lists this clonotype with many counts. J is TRBJ2-1 and V is TRBV11-2; D gene unclear. V was trimmed by 0 bases and J by 8 bases, leaving 5 bases between them. The CDR3 sequence is 12 residues long. Per germline, CDR1 SGHAT and CDR2 FQNNGV. The CDR3 region is CASSLDVDEQFF. In DNA, the CDR3 is TGTGCCAGCAGCTTAGACGTGGATGAGCAGTTCTTC.

This chain joins TRBV20-1 and TRBJ2-7; 11 bases agree with TRBD1. Germline loops: CDR1 DFQATT, CDR2 SNEGSKA (reference sequence). The trim removed 3 bases at V and 7 bases at J, leaving 8 bases unmatched. The CDR3 runs 14 residues. The CDR3 loop is CSASRTGGFREQYF. The CDR3 bases are TGCAGTGCTAGTAGGACAGGGGGCTTCCGGGAGCAGTACTTC.

This clonotype has a count of ten or more. The V and J genes are TRBV6-1 and TRBJ2-5; the match to TRBD2 covers 7 bases. J lost 3 bases, V lost 6 bases, and 13 bases had no gene match. This CDR3 region has 16 residues. Germline V gene sequence: CDR1 MNHNS, CDR2 SASEGT. CDR3 coding DNA: TGTGCCAGCAGAATAGGGAGGGCCTGGGACGAAGAGACCCAGTACTTC. This gives the protein CASRIGRAWDEETQYF.

This clonotype occurred a few times. This chain links TRBV6-1 with TRBJ2-5, with D tentatively TRBD2 (5 bases). The V gene's germline CDR1 is MNHNS and CDR2 SASEGT. CDR3 length: 13 residues. Trimming left V 6 bases short and J 5 bases short, with 13 bases between. CDR3 DNA: TGTGCCAGCAGACGTACTAGTGCGGAGACCCAGTACTTC. Protein product: CASRRTSAETQYF.

There are a few counts of this clonotype. The chain couples TRBV29-1 to TRBJ2-2; D is ambiguous. Trimming shortened V by 7 bases and J by 0 bases, and 9 bases separated the two germline ends. Germline-derived CDR1 and CDR2 are SQVTM and ANQGSEA. There are 13 residues in the CDR3. The CDR3 nucleotides read TGCAGCGCCGCGACAACGAACACCGGGGAGCTGTTTTTT. This codes for CSAATTNTGELFF.

This clonotype was detected a few times. V usage is TRBV10-1 and J usage is TRBJ2-2, with 12 bases fitting TRBD2. The CDR3 is 19 amino acids. Losses at the gene ends were 3 bases for V and 4 bases for J; bases not matched to a gene: 12. Germline V gene sequence: CDR1 WNHNN, CDR2 SYGVQD (reference sequence). In DNA form, the CDR3 reads TGCGCCAGCAGTGACGCCGGGTCTAGCGGGGGGGCACGCACCGGGGAGCTGTTTTTT. This sequence encodes CASSDAGSSGGARTGELFF.

J is TRBJ1-5 and V is TRBV5-1; TRBD1 is a possible D gene (5 bases). The V end was cut by 2 bases, the J end by 7 bases, with 10 bases between. The CDR3 loop spans 13 amino acids. Germline values: CDR1 SGHRS, CDR2 YFSETQ. The CDR3 coding sequence is TGCGCCAGCAGCTTAGGGGCCACCCAGCCCCAGCATTTT. This gives the protein CASSLGATQPQHF.

This clonotype showed up just a few times. The V gene is TRBV5-1, the J gene TRBJ1-4, with 7 nucleotides matching TRBD1. The CDR3 extends over 14 amino acids. Germline V gives CDR1 SGHRS, CDR2 YFSETQ. With 3 bases clipped from V and 4 bases from J, the junction kept 3 bases outside the gene matches. Written as DNA, the CDR3 is TGCGCCAGCAGCTCGACAGGGAATAATGAAAAACTGTTTTTT. It codes for CASSSTGNNEKLFF.

Worth noting for this clonotype: A much larger clone lies a single base off, so this may be a read error. V usage is TRBV12-3 or TRBV12-4 and J usage is TRBJ1-5; TRBD1 might be the D (6 bases). The CDR3 runs 15 residues. Trimming took 3 bases from V and 3 from J, leaving 12 bases between them. The CDR3 here is CASSFGRQDNQPQHF. For the CDR3, the DNA is TGTGCCAGCAGTTTCGGACGACAGGACAATCAGCCCCAGCATTTT.

This clonotype was counted only a few times. This chain connects TRBV7-2 to TRBJ2-1; no reliable D call. There are 15 residues in the CDR3. Trimming cost V 1 base and J 2 bases, with 9 bases left between them. Germline CDR1 and CDR2: SGHTA and FQGNSA. CDR3 DNA sequence: TGTGCCAGCAGCTTAGGGGCGGTTCCCTACAATGAGCAGTTCTTC. Its translation is CASSLGAVPYNEQFF.

The rearrangement links TRBV5-4 to TRBJ2-3; D possibly uses TRBD1 or TRBD2 (5 bases each). Per the germline V gene, CDR1 is SGHNT and CDR2 is YYREEE (reference sequence). The CDR3 loop spans 17 amino acids. Trimming took 4 bases from V and 2 from J, leaving 20 bases between them. CDR3 region: CASSQDTNPGFTDTQYF. In DNA, the CDR3 is TGTGCCAGCAGCCAGGACACCAACCCGGGATTCACAGATACGCAGTATTTT.

This clonotype was seen more than once but under ten times. V gene TRBV4-1 combines with J gene TRBJ1-2; no definite D call. V dropped 0 bases and J dropped 8 bases, with 16 bases sitting between them. The CDR3 loop spans 15 amino acids. In germline, CDR1 is MGHRA, CDR2 YSYEKL. CDR3 residues: CASSQDLTRTEGYTF. CDR3 sequence (DNA): TGCGCCAGCAGCCAAGATCTAACTAGAACCGAGGGCTACACCTTC.

The sample holds a few counts of this clonotype. J is TRBJ2-7 and V is TRBV20-1, with 8 bases matching TRBD1. The CDR3 extends over 13 amino acids. V lost 2 bases, J lost 2 bases, and 2 bases stayed unmatched. Germline V CDR1 and CDR2: DFQATT, SNEGSKA (reference sequence). The DNA of the CDR3 is TGCAGTGCTAGACAGGGGGCAACCTACGAGCAGTACTTC. This encodes CSARQGATYEQYF.

This clonotype has ten or more counts. V and J are TRBV7-2 and TRBJ2-2; 11 bases agree with TRBD2. Trimming cost V 8 bases and J 1 base; bases outside gene matches: 3. CDR1 SGHTA and CDR2 FQGNSA come from the germline V gene. CDR3 length equals 15 residues. The CDR3 sequence is CASGLAGGNTGELFF. The DNA for the CDR3 is TGTGCCAGCGGCCTAGCGGGGGGGAACACCGGGGAGCTGTTTTTT.

The chain is built from TRBV5-1 and TRBJ2-5; D remains unclear. This CDR3 comprises 15 residues. V was pared by 4 bases and J by 5 bases, with 18 bases between. Per the germline V gene, CDR1 is SGHRS and CDR2 is YFSETQ. The DNA for the CDR3 is TGCGCCAGCAGCCCCGCCCGGTCCACCTTTGAGACCCAGTACTTC. This translates into CASSPARSTFETQYF.

V is TRBV4-2 and J is TRBJ1-3; no clear D. The CDR3 is 17 residues long. Germline loops: CDR1 LGHNA, CDR2 YNFKEQ. V shed 4 bases and J shed 3 bases, with 19 bases lying between them. CDR3 sequence reads: CASSPVDFPFGGNTIYF. CDR3 in DNA: TGTGCCAGCAGCCCTGTGGACTTCCCATTTGGTGGAAACACCATATATTTT.

This clonotype was found a few times. The chain has TRBV6-5 and TRBJ1-2; no reliable D call. Looked up from germline, CDR1 is MNHEY and CDR2 is SVGAGI. This CDR3 is built from 15 residues. V was shortened by 0 bases and J by 4 bases, with 12 bases between the two germline ends. CDR3 in amino acids: CASSYSRTLIYGYTF. DNA for the CDR3: TGTGCCAGCAGTTACTCCAGGACCCTCATCTATGGCTACACCTTC.

This clonotype was found a few times. The V and J genes are TRBV20-1 and TRBJ2-2; D remains ambiguous. V lost 3 bases and J 2 bases, leaving 7 bases between the germline ends. This CDR3 contains 13 residues. Germline V lookup: CDR1 DFQATT, CDR2 SNEGSKA (reference sequence). The CDR3 is CSASPPNTGELFF. Here the CDR3 DNA reads TGCAGTGCTAGTCCGCCAAACACCGGGGAGCTGTTTTTT.

A few counts support this clonotype. The rearrangement joins TRBV27 to TRBJ1-6; D is possibly TRBD1 (6 bases). Germline V gene sequence: CDR1 MNHEY, CDR2 SMNVEV (reference sequence). The CDR3 runs to 13 residues. V was clipped by 5 bases and J by 8 bases, with 10 bases between them. The CDR3 loop is CASSHRDYSPLHF. For the CDR3, the DNA is TGTGCCAGCAGTCACAGGGATTATTCACCCCTCCACTTT.

The chain is built from TRBV4-1 and TRBJ2-7; no reliable D call. Looked up from germline, CDR1 is MGHRA and CDR2 is YSYEKL. V lost 0 bases, J lost 2 bases, and 11 bases lay in between. The length of the CDR3 is 15 residues. CDR3 sequence (DNA): TGCGCCAGCAGCCAAGATCAGGCCAATCCCTACGAGCAGTACTTC. Its translation is CASSQDQANPYEQYF.